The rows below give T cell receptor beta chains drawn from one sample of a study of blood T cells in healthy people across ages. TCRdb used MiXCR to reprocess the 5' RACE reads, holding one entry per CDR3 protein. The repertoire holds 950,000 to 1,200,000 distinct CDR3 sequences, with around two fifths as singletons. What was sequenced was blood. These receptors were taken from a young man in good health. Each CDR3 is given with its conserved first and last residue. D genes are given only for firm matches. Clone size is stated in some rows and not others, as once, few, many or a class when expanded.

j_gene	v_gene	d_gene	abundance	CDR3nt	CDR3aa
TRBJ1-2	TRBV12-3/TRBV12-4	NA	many	TGTGCCAGCAGCTTAGACGCCTATGGCTACACCTTC	CASSLDAYGYTF
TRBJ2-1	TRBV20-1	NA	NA	TGCAGTGCAGTGGGGGATGAGCAGTTCTTC	CSAVGDEQFF
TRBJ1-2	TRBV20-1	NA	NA	TGCAGTGCTAGCACAAGTGGCTACACCTTC	CSASTSGYTF
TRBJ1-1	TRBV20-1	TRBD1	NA	TGCAGTGCTAGAAGGACAGGACACATGAACACTGAAGCTTTCTTT	CSARRTGHMNTEAFF
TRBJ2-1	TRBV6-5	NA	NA	TGTGCCAGCACGGGTTTTGGTAATAATGAGCAGTTCTTC	CASTGFGNNEQFF
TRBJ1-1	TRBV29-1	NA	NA	TGCAGCGTTGTCCAGGGTATGAACACTGAAGCTTTCTTT	CSVVQGMNTEAFF
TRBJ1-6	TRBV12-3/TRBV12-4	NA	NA	TGTGCCAGCAGTTTAAAGGGAGGACAGAATAATTCACCCCCCCACTTT	CASSLKGGQNNSPPHF
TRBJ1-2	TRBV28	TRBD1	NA	TGTGCCAGCAGTTTCCTCCGACAGGGGGTAGGTGGCTACACCTTC	CASSFLRQGVGGYTF
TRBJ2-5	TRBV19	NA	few	TGTGCCAGTAGTATAGGGGGCCCGGGAGAGACCCAGTACTTC	CASSIGGPGETQYF
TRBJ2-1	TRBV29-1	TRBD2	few	TGCAGCGTGGGAGCGGGGGGGCGTTATGAGCAGTTCTTC	CSVGAGGRYEQFF
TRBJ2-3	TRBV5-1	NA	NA	TGCGCCAGCAGCGATGACAGTTTTCCAGATACGCAGTATTTT	CASSDDSFPDTQYF
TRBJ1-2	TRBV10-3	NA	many	TGTGCCATCAGTGCTAGGTTGGGGGGTGAAAGCTATGGCTACACCTTC	CAISARLGGESYGYTF
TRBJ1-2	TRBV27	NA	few	TGTGCCAGCAGTCCCGTCAAGGTGGGCGGATATGGCTACACCTTC	CASSPVKVGGYGYTF
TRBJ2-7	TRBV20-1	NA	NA	TGCAGTGCTAGAGATTTAGGCGGGAACTACGAGCAGTACTTC	CSARDLGGNYEQYF
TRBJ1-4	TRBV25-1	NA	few	TGTGCCAGCAGTACCCCGGCAGGGGACGTTGGGAACGGAAAACTGTTTTTT	CASSTPAGDVGNGKLFF
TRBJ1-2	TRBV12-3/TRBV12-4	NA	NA	TGTGCCAGCAGTTCGGGACCTCCGGAAACCTTC	CASSSGPPETF
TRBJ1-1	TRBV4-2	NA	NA	TGTGCCAGCAGCCAAGAAGGGGGTCTCGCTGAAGCTTTCTTT	CASSQEGGLAEAFF
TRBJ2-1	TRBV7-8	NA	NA	TGTGCCAGCAGCTCCAAGGCGCTCCTTTACAATGAGCAGTTCTTC	CASSSKALLYNEQFF
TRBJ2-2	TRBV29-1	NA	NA	TGCAGCGTTGAAGATCTTGGGGGTTCCGGGGAGCTGTTTTTT	CSVEDLGGSGELFF
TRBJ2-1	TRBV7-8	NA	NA	TGTGCCAGCAGCTCATCGACAGGCCAGAAGTTCTTC	CASSSSTGQKFF
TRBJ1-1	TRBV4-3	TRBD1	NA	TGCGCCAGCAGCCAAGATAGGACAGGGGAGACTGAAGCTTTCTTT	CASSQDRTGETEAFF
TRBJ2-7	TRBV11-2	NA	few	TGTGCCAGCAGCCGCGGGACTTCCTACGAGCAGTACTTC	CASSRGTSYEQYF
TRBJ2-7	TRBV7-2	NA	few	TGTGCCAGCAGCAAAGTCGGCAGGGACGCCGACGAGCAGTACTTC	CASSKVGRDADEQYF
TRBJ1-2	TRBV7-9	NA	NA	TGTGCCAGCACACTGACCGACTCAGGGCCTGGCTACACCTTC	CASTLTDSGPGYTF
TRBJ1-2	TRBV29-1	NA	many	TGCAGCGTTGTAGGGGCTGATGGCTACACCTTC	CSVVGADGYTF
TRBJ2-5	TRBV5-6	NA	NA	TGTGCCAGCAGCCAGTCGCCCCAGGGGACCCAGTACTTC	CASSQSPQGTQYF
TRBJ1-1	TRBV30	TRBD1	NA	TGTGCCTGGACCCAGCTCGACAGGGTGCGCACTGAAGCTTTCTTT	CAWTQLDRVRTEAFF
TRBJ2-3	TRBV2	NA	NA	TGTGCCAGCAGAAACTTAGGTCGGGATACGCAGTATTTT	CASRNLGRDTQYF
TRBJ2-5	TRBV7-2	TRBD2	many	TGTGCCAGCAGCTTTATGACTAGCGGGGGGCCTAAGGAGACCCAGTACTTC	CASSFMTSGGPKETQYF
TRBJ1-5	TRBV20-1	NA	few	TGCAGTGCTCCCGGGATGATCGGCAGGGTCGGGGGTAGCAATCAGCCCCAGCATTTT	CSAPGMIGRVGGSNQPQHF
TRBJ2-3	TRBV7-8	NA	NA	TGTGCCAGCAGCTTAGGAAGGCTCGGGGGATCCACAGATACGCAGTATTTT	CASSLGRLGGSTDTQYF
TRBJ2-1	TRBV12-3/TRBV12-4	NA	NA	TGTGCCAGCAGTTTAGGGCGGTTTTCCTACAATGAGCAGTTCTTC	CASSLGRFSYNEQFF
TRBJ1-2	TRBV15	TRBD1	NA	TGTGCCACGGAAGACAGGGGCGGCTATGGCTACACCTTC	CATEDRGGYGYTF
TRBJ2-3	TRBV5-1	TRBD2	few	TGCGCCAGCAGCCACTACCCGACTAGCGGATCCACAGATACGCAGTATTTT	CASSHYPTSGSTDTQYF
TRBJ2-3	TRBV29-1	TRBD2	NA	TGCAGCGTTGATGGGTTTAGCGGGGGGAGCACAGATACGCAGTATTTT	CSVDGFSGGSTDTQYF
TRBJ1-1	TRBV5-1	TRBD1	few	TGCGCCAGCAGCGACGGGACAGGGCACACTGAAGCTTTCTTT	CASSDGTGHTEAFF
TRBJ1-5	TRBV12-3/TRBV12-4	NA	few	TGTGCCAGCAGTCGAAGTTCGGGGTTCAGCAATCAGCCCCAGCATTTT	CASSRSSGFSNQPQHF
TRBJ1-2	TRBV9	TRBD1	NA	TGTGCCAGCAGCGTATTCGGGACAGCCTATGGCTACACCTTC	CASSVFGTAYGYTF
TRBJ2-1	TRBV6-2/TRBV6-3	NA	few	TGTGCCAGCAGTTATGGTGCGGGGTTTAAGAATGAGCAGTTCTTC	CASSYGAGFKNEQFF
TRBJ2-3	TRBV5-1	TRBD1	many	TGCGCCAGCAGCAGGGACAGGGTCACAGATACGCAGTATTTT	CASSRDRVTDTQYF
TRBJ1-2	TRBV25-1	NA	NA	TGTGCCGGCCAAGAGGAGGGTGCGGACTATGGCTACACCTTC	CAGQEEGADYGYTF
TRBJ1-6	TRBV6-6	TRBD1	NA	TGTGCCAGCAGTGACGAACAGGGGTATTCACCCCTCCACTTT	CASSDEQGYSPLHF
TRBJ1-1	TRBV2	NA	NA	TGTGCCAGCATTTACAGGGCTGAAGCTTTCTTT	CASIYRAEAFF
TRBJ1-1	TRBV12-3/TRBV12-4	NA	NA	TGTGCCAGCAGGCGTGGACAGCGGAACACTGAAGCTTTCTTT	CASRRGQRNTEAFF
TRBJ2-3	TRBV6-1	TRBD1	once	TGTGCCAGCAGTGGTCGAGACAGGGGAAGCACAGATACGCAGTATTTT	CASSGRDRGSTDTQYF
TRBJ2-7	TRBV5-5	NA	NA	TGTGCCAGCAGCTTGGCACCTCCTATCTACAATGAGCAGTACTTC	CASSLAPPIYNEQYF
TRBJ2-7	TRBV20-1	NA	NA	TGCAGTGCTAGGTCGGCCAGGCAGACCTACAATGAGCAGTACTTC	CSARSARQTYNEQYF
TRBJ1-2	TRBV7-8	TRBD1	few	TGTGCCAGCAGCTTAGACAGGGGCCATGGCTACACCTTC	CASSLDRGHGYTF
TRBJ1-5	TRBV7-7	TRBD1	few	TGTGCTAGCAGCTACTCAGGGACAGGGGGCAATCAGCCCCAGCATTTT	CASSYSGTGGNQPQHF
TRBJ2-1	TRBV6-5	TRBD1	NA	TGTGCCAGCAGTCGACCGGGACAGGGGAGTTACAATGAGCAGTTCTTC	CASSRPGQGSYNEQFF
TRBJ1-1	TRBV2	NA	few	TGTGCCAGCAGTGGCACAGGGAGCACTGAAGCTTTCTTT	CASSGTGSTEAFF
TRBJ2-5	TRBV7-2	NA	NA	TGTGCCAGCACCAAGGACAGCTCGGAGACCCAGTACTTC	CASTKDSSETQYF
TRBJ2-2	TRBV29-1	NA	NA	TGCAGCGTTGAAGAACAGGCGAACACCGGGGAGCTGTTTTTT	CSVEEQANTGELFF
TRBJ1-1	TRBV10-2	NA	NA	TGCGCCAGCATCCCTGGGGGGTTGAACACTGAAGCTTTCTTT	CASIPGGLNTEAFF
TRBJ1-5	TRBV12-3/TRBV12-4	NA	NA	TGTGCCAGCAGCTTAGGAGACAATCAGCCCCAGCATTTT	CASSLGDNQPQHF